This T cell receptor (beta chain) was identified in a study of blood T cells in healthy people across ages. Study-wide findings and caveats: Fewer expanded clones and more diversity marked long-lived versus aged donors. Changes in expanded clonotypes were possibly confounded, as the CMV status of donors was unknown.

The ends were cut back, 2 bases at V and 0 bases at J, with 9 bases in the middle. This CDR3 is built from 15 residues. Germline CDR1 is KGHSH and CDR2 is LQKENI. Comments on this clonotype: Antigen specificity is unknown.

A second 7 to 11 cycle PCR used barcoded and J-beta primers. TCRdb used MiXCR to reprocess the 5' RACE reads, holding one entry per CDR3 protein. Of approximately 800,000 distinct CDR3 sequences in the sample, more than 55% are singletons; the top ten hold around 25%. In each sample, at least 6 million PBMCs were isolated. The gene calls are TRBV18 and TRBJ2-3; D is uncertain. The clonotype was recovered from a man in his forties or fifties in good health. The material sequenced was blood. This chain's CDR3 is CASSPTAASTDTQYF. The CDR3 bases are TGTGCCAGCTCACCAACGGCAGCAAGCACAGATACGCAGTATTTT.